This TCR beta chain was identified during a study of regulatory T cells in long-lasting Graves disease (dated by TCRdb to about 2021). Broadly, across the study: Newly diagnosed Graves' disease patients had taken antithyroid drugs for less than 3 months. Persistent Graves' disease patients were compared with newly diagnosed Graves' disease patients by peripheral blood TCR sequencing and RNA sequencing. The study was registered as a clinical trial and conducted in China. A total of 33 samples were covered by TCR sequencing, comprising roughly 13 persistent and 20 or so newly diagnosed Graves' disease patients. Points the paper makes about the study in general: More public clonotypes were shared among persistent patients (under 3,000) than among newly diagnosed patients (966). Persistent disease showed preferential use of TRBV28, TRBJ1-2 and TRBJ2-5, whereas newly diagnosed disease favored TRBV20-1 and TRBJ2-1. Only the TCR beta chain was sequenced and analyzed. Only peripheral blood was studied, because thyroid tissue, the primary lesion, was inaccessible. Lower TCR Shannon entropy and fewer highly expanded clones were observed in persistent Graves' disease patients than in newly diagnosed patients, which suggested clonal expansion. The small sample size was acknowledged by the authors as a limitation that may reduce accuracy.

According to the study, the label for this sample's time point signals: newly diagnosed GD, antithyroid drugs for less than 3 months. For both TCR sequencing and RNA sequencing, RNA was extracted from PBMCs using TRIzol. The diagnosis of Graves' disease was made according to American Thyroid Association guidelines. Recruitment of patients was carried out at an endocrinology department in Xi'an, China. Each patient gave 8.5 to 9.5 milliliters of peripheral blood, collected in an EDTA anticoagulant tube. Ficoll Paque Plus density gradient separation was used to isolate PBMCs, and no further T cell sorting was done. RNA quality was checked with an Agilent 2100 Bioanalyzer and agarose gel, and concentration with a NanoDrop 2000. Libraries came from multiplex PCR. Sequencing was carried out with an Illumina HiSeq 4000. CDR3 regions were amplified by Arm-PCR with iRepertoire HTBI primers to construct TCR beta libraries. Gel purification was performed on PCR products prior to sequencing. For the original study's pipeline: Gene usage analysis of CDR3 amino acid clonotypes used the approximately 62 TRBV and about 13 TRBJ segments found across samples. COPE and FqMerger were used to merge the filtered high-quality paired reads into contigs. BLAST was used to align contigs to IMGT TRBV, TRBD and TRBJ reference genes, and CDR3 was defined according to IMGT. Clonotypes above 0.1% frequency were classified as highly expanded clones. Shannon entropy was used to measure repertoire diversity, and the Gini coefficient was used to measure V-J evenness. A clonotype found in more than one individual was treated as public. Starting from the raw public reads, TCRdb applied fastp trimming at Q25, assembled clones with MiXCR and retained in-frame beta chains. Every CDR3 protein is listed once, alongside the most common genes and DNA of its rows. V and J calls and clone size were set by TCRdb, not the authors. Here the sample has roughly 380,000 distinct CDR3 sequences; around 16% occur a single time. The ten largest clonotypes hold approximately 21% of the sample.

Measured from the cysteine to the phenylalanine, the CDR3 is 16 residues long. The CDR3 DNA has 48 bases and is translated from base 1. The germline ends are 15 bases apart after V is trimmed by 3 bases and J by 4 bases. The germline V gene gives CDR1 as ENHRY and CDR2 as SYGVKD. As regards this clonotype: What antigen it recognizes has not been identified. The record has no base qualities; no much larger clone is one base away.

This specimen consisted of peripheral blood mononuclear cells (PBMCs), obtained at new diagnosis, from a patient treated with antithyroid drugs. This TCR derives from a female donor with Graves disease. The sequence links TRBV10-3 to TRBJ1-4, with the identity of the D gene unclear. The DNA sequence follows: TGTGCCATCAGTGACGGACCCACGGGGAATAATGAAAAACTGTTTTTT. Translated, it reads CAISDGPTGNNEKLFF.